These 15 T cell receptor beta chains were sequenced from one sample in a study of regulatory T cells. Primers: 52 TRBV forward and 13 TRBJ reverse. The table came from immunoSEQ multiplex PCR; TCRdb's copy has only in-frame clones and leaves some out. The sample holds 20,000 to 25,000 clones, over 85% seen once. Sequenced input: CD8+ T cells sorted from blood. Receptor source: a child aged 2-9 years with CD3G deficiency.

The chain is built from TRBV5-6 and TRBJ2-3; 7 bases align to TRBD2. V lost 6 bases, J lost 1 base, and 8 bases stayed unmatched. This CDR3 has 15 residues. Germline V gene data show CDR1 as SGHDT and CDR2 as YYEEEE. CDR3 DNA: TGTGCCAGCAAGGCGGGAGTGTATGGCACAGATACGCAGTATTTT. This codes for CASKAGVYGTDTQYF.

The gene calls are TRBV5-1 and TRBJ2-1; D may match TRBD1 or TRBD2 (6 bases each). The CDR3 has 13 residues. In germline, CDR1 is SGHRS, CDR2 YFSETQ. Trimming took 2 bases from V and 6 from J, leaving 9 bases between them. CDR3 protein: CASSFSGANEQFF. The DNA for the CDR3 is TGCGCCAGCAGCTTTTCGGGGGCCAATGAGCAGTTCTTC.

The chain has TRBV10-3 and TRBJ2-3; D is ambiguous. V dropped 0 bases and J dropped 2 bases, with 0 bases sitting between them. This CDR3 region has 12 residues. The germline gives CDR1 ENHRY, CDR2 SYGVKD. The CDR3 protein is CAISESTDTQYF. The CDR3 DNA reads as TGTGCCATCAGTGAGTCCACAGATACGCAGTATTTT.

The chain uses TRBV6-6 and TRBJ1-2; 9 bases fit TRBD1. The CDR3 contains 11 residues. Germline values: CDR1 MNHNY, CDR2 SVGAGI (reference sequence). V lost 6 bases, J lost 8 bases, and 1 base stayed unmatched. The CDR3 spells CASRTGGGYTF. The DNA of the CDR3 is TGTGCCAGCAGAACAGGGGGCGGCTACACCTTC.

The genes are TRBV28 and TRBJ1-2; perhaps TRBD1 as D (6 bases). The germline CDR1 and CDR2 sequences are MDHEN and SYDVKM. This CDR3 contains 16 residues. V was cut by 4 bases and J by 0 bases, with 15 bases left in between. In nucleotides, the CDR3 is TGTGCCAGCAGTTCCCCCGCCCACAGGGCTAACTATGGCTACACCTTC. Translation: CASSSPAHRANYGYTF.

This clone has a single count. The same CDR3 also results from other DNA sequences found in this sample. V gene TRBV28 combines with J gene TRBJ2-7; tentative D call: TRBD1 (5 bases). The CDR3 has 13 amino acids. V was trimmed by 2 bases and J by 4 bases, leaving 9 bases between them. Germline CDR1 is MDHEN and CDR2 is SYDVKM. As DNA, the CDR3 is TGTGCCAGCAGTTTAAGGGGCCCGTACGAGCAGTACTTC. Amino acids: CASSLRGPYEQYF.

This chain joins TRBV10-3 and TRBJ2-7, with a tentative D call TRBD1 (5 bases). The V end was cut by 0 bases, the J end by 10 bases, with 10 bases between. Germline CDR1 ENHRY, CDR2 SYGVKD. This CDR3 spans 12 amino acids. CDR3: CAISESKGYQYF. CDR3 DNA: TGTGCCATCAGTGAGTCGAAGGGGTATCAGTACTTC.

The rearrangement uses TRBV28 and TRBJ2-7, with 9 bases identical to TRBD1. The CDR3 has 14 amino acids. Germline V gene lookup returns CDR1 MDHEN and CDR2 SYDVKM. J lost 4 bases, V lost 7 bases, and 8 bases had no gene match. CDR3 loop: CASKETGGSYEQYF. The CDR3 nucleotides are TGTGCCAGCAAAGAGACAGGGGGATCTTACGAGCAGTACTTC. The complete variable domain, with remaining parts taken from reference TRBV28 and TRBJ2-7, reads DVKVTQSSRYLVKRTGEKVFLECVQDMDHENMFWYRQDPGLGLRLIYFSYDVKMKEKGDIPEGYSVSREKKERFSLILESASTNQTSMYLCASKETGGSYEQYFGPGTRLTVT.

The V and J genes are TRBV28 and TRBJ2-7, with a possible D match to TRBD1 (6 bases). This CDR3 spans 14 amino acids. Germline CDR1 MDHEN, CDR2 SYDVKM. V lost 6 bases and J 3 bases, leaving 15 bases between the germline ends. The CDR3, as DNA: TGTGCCAGCAGCTCACCAGTACAGGGCTACGAGCAGTACTTC. It codes for CASSSPVQGYEQYF.

V usage is TRBV28 and J usage is TRBJ2-7; D possibly corresponds to TRBD2 (5 bases). CDR3 length: 12 residues. Deletions cut 6 bases from V and 2 bases from J, with 8 bases between. The germline V gene encodes CDR1 MDHEN and CDR2 SYDVKM. The CDR3 sequence: CASSLRAYEQYF. The DNA for the CDR3 is TGTGCCAGCAGCCTGAGGGCCTACGAGCAGTACTTC. Variable domain in full (rest from reference TRBV28 and TRBJ2-7): DVKVTQSSRYLVKRTGEKVFLECVQDMDHENMFWYRQDPGLGLRLIYFSYDVKMKEKGDIPEGYSVSREKKERFSLILESASTNQTSMYLCASSLRAYEQYFGPGTRLTVT.

The chain combines TRBV7-8 with TRBJ2-1; the match to TRBD1 covers 10 bases. With V trimmed by 4 bases and J by 7 bases, 7 bases remained unmatched. CDR1 and CDR2 from the germline V gene are SGHVS and FQNEAQ. This CDR3 has 15 residues. The CDR3 bases are TGTGCCAGCAGCTCTGGACAGGGGGTGTATAATGAGCAGTTCTTC. It translates to CASSSGQGVYNEQFF.

This clone rates as medium-sized. The chain uses TRBV28 and TRBJ1-4, with 12 bases aligning to TRBD1. The CDR3 is 17 residues long. The junction had 8 bases not matched to a gene; V was cut back by 7 bases and J by 2 bases. Per the germline V gene, CDR1 is MDHEN and CDR2 is SYDVKM. The CDR3 protein is CASTTRDRGRTNEKLFF. As DNA, the CDR3 is TGTGCCAGCACCACCCGGGACAGGGGGCGGACTAATGAAAAACTGTTTTTT.

The rearrangement links TRBV28 to TRBJ2-3; D gene ambiguous. The length of the CDR3 is 11 residues. V lost 8 bases to trimming and J lost 5 bases, with 8 bases between them. Germline CDR1 is MDHEN and CDR2 is SYDVKM. The CDR3 here is CASGSGDTQYF. In DNA, the CDR3 is TGTGCCAGCGGATCTGGAGATACGCAGTATTTT.

The sample holds one count of this clone. The J gene is TRBJ2-5, the V gene TRBV10-2; D is possibly TRBD2 (6 bases). This CDR3 has 17 residues. Germline loops: CDR1 WSHSY, CDR2 SAAADI. V lost 3 bases, J lost 9 bases, and 26 bases lay in between. The CDR3 is CASSDSSVRPPRGSQYF. CDR3 DNA sequence: TGCGCCAGCAGTGACTCTAGCGTCCGTCCCCCGCGGGGATCCCAGTACTTC.

A single count supports this clone. The chain joins TRBV7-9 to TRBJ2-3; D gene unclear. The CDR3 is 15 residues long. The V end lost 1 base, the J end lost 2 bases, and 10 bases lay between the germline ends. Per germline, CDR1 SEHNR and CDR2 FQNEAQ (reference sequence). The CDR3: CASSLGEKATDTQYF. The CDR3 DNA follows: TGTGCCAGCAGCTTAGGAGAGAAGGCCACAGATACGCAGTATTTT.